Listed here is a single T cell receptor beta chain. This CDR3 has 15 amino acids. CDR1 SGHTA and CDR2 FQGNSA come from the germline V gene. Trimming removed 3 bases from V and 0 bases from J, with 10 bases in between. This specimen comes from a study of cytomegalovirus exposure and HLA in healthy donors. The study ran its PCR with 60 Vbeta and 13 Jbeta primers. Sequencing used immunoSEQ multiplex PCR; TCRdb keeps in-frame clones, though not all of them. The sample includes under 200,000 clones, 68% seen only once; the top ten take about 3%. The material sequenced was PBMCs. The rearrangement links TRBV7-2 to TRBJ2-3, with TRBD2 as a possible D gene (6 bases). This receptor was obtained from a middle-aged woman in good health and CMV-seropositive. The CDR3 bases are TGTGCCAGCAGCTTTCGGGGGTTTAGCACAGATACGCAGTATTTT. This codes for CASSFRGFSTDTQYF.